These T cell receptor beta chains were read from a single sample in a study of CXCR3-negative and CXCR3-positive naive CD8 T cells. TCRdb re-called the 5' RACE reads and shows each CDR3 protein once, DNA omitted. The table lists tens of thousands of distinct CDR3 sequences. Sequenced material: memory CD8+ T cells from blood. The receptor source for this set is a human donor in good health. Some clones in this sample may be carry-over from other donors' samples. Both conserved end residues are part of each CDR3. Rows may omit the clone size; those that give it use once, few, many or a size class.

size,J,V,CDR3
.,TRBJ2-7,TRBV7-9,CASSLAGDYEQYF
.,TRBJ2-7,TRBV2,CASSVEVRSYEQYF
.,TRBJ2-1,TRBV20-1,CSASPRGAASYNEQFF
.,TRBJ2-7,TRBV5-6,CASTRGGDEQYF
.,TRBJ1-6,TRBV4-3,CASSQDQSWDSPLHF
.,TRBJ2-7,TRBV7-6,CASSSRGGSYEQYF
.,TRBJ2-7,TRBV4-2,CASSHKGTYEQYF
medium-sized,TRBJ1-2,TRBV25-1,CASSEYLGDSGGYTF
.,TRBJ2-1,TRBV19,CASSIGGFNEQFF
.,TRBJ2-7,TRBV7-9,CASSLSVGTGVTYEQYF
.,TRBJ2-3,TRBV19,CAKSEGGEDTQYF
.,TRBJ2-7,TRBV6-6,CASSYIQGSGEQYF
.,TRBJ1-2,TRBV5-1,CASSESNSGYTF
.,TRBJ2-3,TRBV27,CASSHPGAGNTDTQYF
.,TRBJ2-7,TRBV5-1,CASSLGEGPYEQYF
.,TRBJ2-7,TRBV28,CASSLGLGYEQYF
.,TRBJ1-4,TRBV10-3,CAISEVDRGLRNEKLFF
.,TRBJ2-7,TRBV6-5,CASSGLADSYEQYF
.,TRBJ1-2,TRBV6-5,CASRPAGGGYTF
.,TRBJ2-7,TRBV15,CATSRVGYNYEQYF
.,TRBJ2-7,TRBV5-1,CASSLGQASYEQYF
medium-sized,TRBJ2-5,TRBV29-1,CSVDGGETQYF
.,TRBJ2-2,TRBV24-1,CATRGGGLNTGELFF
.,TRBJ2-5,TRBV7-6,CASSPTAGTGSRTQYF
.,TRBJ2-3,TRBV7-2,CASSLLARVDTQYF
.,TRBJ1-5,TRBV6-5,CASSSGASGPQHF
.,TRBJ1-3,TRBV7-8,CASSLWLGHSPGNTIYF
medium-sized,TRBJ2-1,TRBV10-3,CAISDRDNEQFF
.,TRBJ2-7,TRBV11-2,CASSPPQGPPYEQYF
.,TRBJ2-1,TRBV12-3/TRBV12-4,CASSGGDGYNEQFF
.,TRBJ2-7,TRBV29-1,CSAVLWGGEQYF
medium-sized,TRBJ2-2,TRBV4-3,CASSQLAGGPGELFF
.,TRBJ2-5,TRBV20-1,CSAVGTSGGQETQYF
.,TRBJ2-2,TRBV7-9,CASSRRDRLNTGELFF
.,TRBJ2-3,TRBV4-1,CASSLPTSGDYTDTQYF
.,TRBJ2-7,TRBV4-3,CASSQDLDSPSYEQYF
.,TRBJ2-2,TRBV10-3,CAIIGPGELFF
.,TRBJ2-2,TRBV27,CASSTVRDRNTGELFF
.,TRBJ1-1,TRBV7-9,CASSTTAWSDKTLGDTEAFF
.,TRBJ1-5,TRBV12-3/TRBV12-4,CASSLGNQPQHF
.,TRBJ2-3,TRBV7-2,CASSLYPPDTQYF
.,TRBJ2-2,TRBV7-9,CASSSDFQVMELFF
.,TRBJ2-7,TRBV9,CASSVGTGSDEQYF
.,TRBJ2-1,TRBV7-9,CASSRRTSGSSYNEQFF
.,TRBJ1-6,TRBV7-9,CASSPIGGWGSSYNSPLHF
.,TRBJ2-1,TRBV11-2,CASSSLAGGRNEKFF
.,TRBJ2-5,TRBV28,CASSSRATQETQYF
.,TRBJ2-5,TRBV7-9,CASSGYRDAGETQYF
.,TRBJ2-3,TRBV2,CASIGTSSTDTQYF
.,TRBJ2-1,TRBV3-1,CASSQTPSSYNEQFF
.,TRBJ2-2,TRBV6-1,CASSPHSETGELFF
.,TRBJ2-2,TRBV7-6,CASSPPTSGGNTGELFF
.,TRBJ2-5,TRBV11-2,CASSSLWADQETQYF